Listed here are 24 T cell receptor beta chains from one sample, sequenced in a study of CD8 T cells in Susac syndrome. RNA totalling roughly 0.45 to 1 ug underwent reverse transcription with random hexamers. TCRdb passed the immunoSEQ multiplex PCR reads through MiXCR, listing each CDR3 protein once. The sample shows under 150,000 distinct CDR3 sequences, approximately 94% of them seen only once. The sample comprised CD4+ T cells from PBMCs. The receptor set was obtained from a human donor with multiple sclerosis.

The CDR3 coding sequence is TGTGCCAGCACTCGACTAGCGGGAGGGGAGACCCAGTACTTC. This codes for CASTRLAGGETQYF. The chain is built from TRBV6-5 and TRBJ2-5, with TRBD2 matching over 14 bases. The trim removed 7 bases at V and 5 bases at J, leaving 3 bases unmatched. In germline, CDR1 is MNHEY, CDR2 SVGAGI. This CDR3 comprises 14 residues.

V is TRBV9 and J is TRBJ2-7; no firm D call. Deletions cut 3 bases from V and 6 bases from J, with 10 bases between. From germline, CDR1 is SGDLS and CDR2 YYNGEE. The CDR3 consists of 12 residues. CDR3 sequence: CASSALRGEQYF. In DNA, the CDR3 is TGTGCCAGCAGCGCATTAAGAGGCGAGCAGTACTTC.

The J gene is TRBJ1-2, the V gene TRBV7-8, with D possibly TRBD1 on 6 matching bases. This CDR3 region has 16 residues. V lost 1 base and J lost 4, with 16 bases in between. Germline V CDR1 and CDR2: SGHVS, FQNEAQ. CDR3 loop: CASSLDIQGRVYGYTF. The CDR3 nucleotides are TGTGCCAGCAGCTTAGATATACAGGGCAGAGTCTATGGCTACACCTTC.

The chain carries TRBV5-6 and TRBJ2-7; D not resolved. The germline V gene encodes CDR1 SGHDT and CDR2 YYEEEE. The CDR3 is 14 amino acids. Trimming took off 0 bases at V and 9 bases at J, with 16 bases between the two ends. The CDR3 region has the DNA TGTGCCAGCAGCTTGGAAAAGGTTCCGGTCCGGCAGTACTTC. Translating gives CASSLEKVPVRQYF.

The gene calls are TRBV5-1 and TRBJ2-4; 8 nucleotides agree with TRBD1. This CDR3 contains 13 residues. J lost 6 bases, V lost 5 bases, and 4 bases had no gene match. Looked up from germline, CDR1 is SGHRS and CDR2 is YFSETQ. As DNA, the CDR3 is TGCGCCAGCAGTCCTGGACAGGGAAACATTCAGTACTTC. Amino acid sequence: CASSPGQGNIQYF.

The chain joins TRBV2 to TRBJ2-5, with 7 positions matching TRBD1. Germline V gene sequence: CDR1 SNHLY, CDR2 FYNNEI. V was pared by 11 bases and J by 1 base, with 4 bases of the junction left unmatched. This CDR3 region has 12 residues. The CDR3 spells CAGDRTQETQYF. CDR3 DNA: TGTGCCGGGGACAGAACCCAAGAGACCCAGTACTTC.

The chain employs TRBV10-2 and TRBJ1-2; weak D call: TRBD1 (5 bases). The germline V and J ends were trimmed by 6 bases and 3 bases, with 14 bases remaining between them. Per the germline V gene, CDR1 is WSHSY and CDR2 is SAAADI. This CDR3 region has 14 residues. CDR3: CASRPLGGDYGYTF. DNA for the CDR3: TGCGCCAGCAGGCCCCTTGGGGGAGACTATGGCTACACCTTC.

This sequence joins TRBV27 and TRBJ2-2, with D possibly being TRBD1 (5 bases). The V end was cut by 3 bases, the J end by 4 bases, with 15 bases between. CDR1 is MNHEY and CDR2 is SMNVEV in the germline V gene (reference sequence). The CDR3 loop spans 16 amino acids. CDR3 amino acids: CASSFLGARGTGELFF. The CDR3 bases are TGTGCCAGCAGTTTCCTTGGGGCTCGTGGCACCGGGGAGCTGTTTTTT.

The chain links TRBV9 to TRBJ2-1, with 9 bases identical to TRBD1. Germline values: CDR1 SGDLS, CDR2 YYNGEE. The CDR3 runs 16 residues. Losses at the gene ends were 3 bases for V and 0 bases for J; bases not matched to a gene: 4. CDR3 nucleotide sequence: TGTGCCAGCAGCGCCTCGGGACAGGGCTCCTACAATGAGCAGTTCTTC. It yields the protein CASSASGQGSYNEQFF.

This clonotype was counted once. This sequence joins TRBV5-1 and TRBJ2-5, with TRBD1 matching 7 bases. V trimming: 4 bases; J trimming: 5 bases; junction bases outside the gene matches: 8. Looked up from germline, CDR1 is SGHRS and CDR2 is YFSETQ. The CDR3 sequence is 14 residues long. The CDR3: CASSVDRDGETQYF. The CDR3 DNA reads TGCGCCAGCAGCGTTGACAGGGACGGCGAGACCCAGTACTTC.

The genes are TRBV20-1 and TRBJ2-1; TRBD2 might be the D (6 bases). Trimming left V 4 bases short and J 9 bases short, with 16 bases between. This CDR3 is 13 amino acids long. CDR1 DFQATT and CDR2 SNEGSKA come from the germline V gene (reference sequence). The CDR3 protein is CSANGRVGGEQFF. As DNA, the CDR3 is TGCAGTGCTAACGGGCGGGTCGGGGGTGAGCAGTTCTTC.

The chain carries TRBV5-1 and TRBJ1-6, with a possible D match to TRBD1 (6 bases). The V end lost 5 bases, the J end lost 8 bases, and 17 bases lay between the germline ends. There are 15 residues in the CDR3. Germline V CDR1 and CDR2: SGHRS, YFSETQ. The CDR3 sequence: CASRSDSRGYSPLHF. The CDR3 DNA follows: TGCGCCAGCAGATCGGACAGTAGGGGATATTCACCCCTCCACTTT.

CDR3 bases: TGTGCCAGCAGCTTAGTTGGTTGGCTTAACTCCACCGGGGAGCTGTTTTTT. Translated, it gives CASSLVGWLNSTGELFF. The gene calls are TRBV13 and TRBJ2-2, with D hard to call. The length of the CDR3 is 17 residues. Between the trimmed V and J ends, which lost 1 base and 4 bases, there was a span of 16 bases. CDR1 and CDR2 (germline): PRHDT, FYEKMQ (reference sequence).

This chain links TRBV3-1 with TRBJ1-1, with 7 bases matching TRBD1. Unmatched junction bases numbered 6, after V lost 4 bases and J lost 7 bases. Germline CDR1 is LGHDT and CDR2 is YNNKEL (reference sequence). This CDR3 spans 13 amino acids. The CDR3 coding sequence is TGTGCCAGCAGCCCGGGACAGCCAATTGAAGCTTTCTTT. Translated, it gives CASSPGQPIEAFF.

This clonotype was seen a single time. The chain uses TRBV2 and TRBJ2-7; 11 positions agree with TRBD1. The CDR3 runs 15 residues. Trimming at V came to 1 base and at J to 3 bases, leaving 2 bases not matched to a gene. Germline lookup yields CDR1 SNHLY and CDR2 FYNNEI. CDR3 sequence: CASSEEGQGVYEQYF. In nucleotides, the CDR3 is TGTGCCAGCAGTGAAGAGGGACAGGGGGTCTACGAGCAGTACTTC.

The rearrangement uses TRBV5-6 and TRBJ1-5; 7 bases are shared with TRBD1. CDR1 is SGHDT and CDR2 is YYEEEE in the germline V gene. J lost 2 bases, V lost 3 bases, and 11 bases had no gene match. The CDR3 consists of 17 residues. CDR3 in amino acids: CASSWGGRGGGNQPQHF. CDR3 DNA sequence: TGTGCCAGCAGCTGGGGGGGGAGAGGGGGCGGCAATCAGCCCCAGCATTTT.

The V call is TRBV29-1, the J call TRBJ1-2; no clear D. Germline loops: CDR1 SQVTM, CDR2 ANQGSEA. This CDR3 is built from 11 residues. V lost 4 bases and J lost 4, with 7 bases in between. CDR3 coding DNA: TGCAGCGTTGCATACAGCTATGGCTACACCTTC. Its translation is CSVAYSYGYTF. Full variable domain (outside the CDR3, taken from reference TRBV29-1 and TRBJ1-2): SAVISQKPSRDICQRGTSLTIQCQVDSQVTMMFWYRQQPGQSLTLIATANQGSEATYESGFVIDKFPISRPNLTFSTLTVSNMSPEDSSIYLCSVAYSYGYTFGSGTRLTVV.

In this sample, this clonotype turned up a few times. The chain joins TRBV6-1 to TRBJ2-3, with D maybe TRBD2 (6 bases). The CDR3 contains 17 residues. From germline, CDR1 is MNHNS and CDR2 SASEGT. Trimming cost V 7 bases and J 1 base, with 21 bases left between them. The CDR3 region is CASTRTASVPRTDTQYF. The CDR3, as DNA: TGTGCCAGCACACGCACCGCTAGCGTCCCCCGCACAGATACGCAGTATTTT.

V and J are TRBV4-2 and TRBJ1-1, with D maybe TRBD1 (5 bases). The V gene lost 1 base and the J gene lost 4 bases, with 22 bases spanning the gap. The germline CDR1 and CDR2 sequences are LGHNA and YNFKEQ. The CDR3 is 18 residues long. This chain's CDR3 is CASSQAPGGLGLSTEAFF. The CDR3 DNA reads as TGTGCCAGCAGCCAAGCACCGGGCGGATTGGGGCTTAGCACTGAAGCTTTCTTT.

The genes are TRBV6-5 and TRBJ2-6; no firm D call. The CDR3 loop spans 15 amino acids. Germline-derived CDR1 and CDR2 are MNHEY and SVGAGI. The germline V and J ends were trimmed by 6 bases and 0 bases, with 9 bases remaining between them. This chain's CDR3 is CASRPQHSGANVLTF. The CDR3 DNA follows: TGTGCCAGCAGGCCTCAGCACTCTGGGGCCAACGTCCTGACTTTC.

The chain combines TRBV15 with TRBJ2-5, with D hard to call. CDR1 and CDR2 (germline): LNHNV, YYDKDF (reference sequence). V was trimmed by 2 bases and J by 5 bases, leaving 6 bases between them. CDR3 length: 12 amino acids. DNA of the CDR3: TGTGCCACCAGCAGACAGTGGGAGACCCAGTACTTC. It encodes CATSRQWETQYF.

This chain connects TRBV4-3 to TRBJ2-3; TRBD1 agrees at 9 bases. V lost 3 bases and J lost 0; bases outside the gene matches: 7. The CDR3 has 17 amino acids. Germline V CDR1 and CDR2: LGHNA, YSLEER. Written as DNA, the CDR3 is TGCGCCAGCAGCCAGCAGACAGGGGGTTCTAGCACAGATACGCAGTATTTT. This gives the protein CASSQQTGGSSTDTQYF.

The V call is TRBV10-3, the J call TRBJ2-1, with TRBD2 as a possible D gene (7 bases). V was clipped by 7 bases and J by 7 bases, with 17 bases between them. The CDR3 has 14 residues. CDR1 ENHRY and CDR2 SYGVKD come from the germline V gene. The CDR3 is CAIKGGARENEQFF. The CDR3 DNA reads TGTGCCATCAAAGGGGGGGCCAGAGAGAATGAGCAGTTCTTC.

The chain is built from TRBV20-1 and TRBJ1-1, with D perhaps TRBD1 (5 bases). Trimming took off 5 bases at V and 1 base at J, with 11 bases between the two ends. This CDR3 is 13 amino acids long. The germline CDR1 and CDR2 sequences are DFQATT and SNEGSKA (reference sequence). The chain's CDR3 is CSAGARGNTEAFF. The CDR3 DNA follows: TGCAGTGCTGGGGCAAGGGGGAACACTGAAGCTTTCTTT.